The clone carrying this T cell receptor (beta chain) was detected a few times. The entry originates in a study of blood T cell repertoires in COVID-19. Across the study: The United States, Italy and Spain provided the acute and convalescent COVID-19 samples. Sources were T cells, B-cell-depleted T cells, or PBMCs; the material itself was cDNA or gDNA.

The germline gives CDR1 SGHNT, CDR2 YENEEA. Deletions cut 2 bases from V and 4 bases from J, with 13 bases between. CDR3 length: 15 residues. In the original workflow: Reference gene primer amplification in the assay estimated nucleated cell counts. The table came from immunoSEQ multiplex PCR; TCRdb's copy has only in-frame clones and leaves some out. Clonal size and the V and J genes are those of that table, whereas D and trimming came from the DNA. The sample shows about 140,000 clones, around four fifths of them seen only once. The sample taken for sequencing was peripheral blood. The receptor's source is a human donor in a cohort sampled during active COVID-19. This chain uses TRBV11-3 with TRBJ2-3, with D perhaps matching TRBD2 (6 bases). The CDR3 DNA sequence: TGTGCCAGCAGCTTAAGGAGCGGGTCCTCAGATACGCAGTATTTT. Encoded protein: CASSLRSGSSDTQYF. The entire variable domain, with the rest obtained from reference TRBV11-3 and TRBJ2-3, is as follows: EAGVVQSPRYKIIEKKQPVAFWCNPISGHNTLYWYLQNLGQGPELLIRYENEEAVDDSQLPKDRFSAERLKGVDSTLKIQPAELGDSAVYLCASSLRSGSSDTQYFGPGTRLTVL.